This T cell receptor (beta chain) was obtained from a study of OX40 agonist ivuxolimab in advanced cancers. Background on the study: Aged about 20 to 80 with a mean of 60 years, they were approximately 80% male.

V was pared by 3 bases and J by 7 bases, with 9 bases between. The CDR3 totals 12 residues. Germline CDR1 SEHNR, CDR2 FQNEAQ (reference sequence). A single count supports this clone. As yet, its antigen is unknown. Assay used: immunoSEQ multiplex PCR; TCRdb lists only in-frame clones, some missing. The sample records approximately 91,000 clones, around 90% being singletons. Findings of the study overall: At 0.1 to 3.0 mg/kg, CD4+ and CD8+ blood T cells expanded clonally by week 6.

Sequenced material: CD4+ or CD8+ T cells sorted from blood, taken in a trial of the OX40 agonist ivuxolimab. The J gene is TRBJ1-1, the V gene TRBV7-9, with TRBD1 as a possible D gene (5 bases). This clonotype was sampled from an adult with an advanced solid tumor such as melanoma, head and neck, liver or kidney cancer. In DNA, the CDR3 is TGTGCCAGCAGCTTGCGGGACGTTGAAGCTTTCTTT. Amino acid sequence: CASSLRDVEAFF.